Shown below are 20 T cell receptor beta chains from a single sample sequenced in a study of blood T cell repertoires in COVID-19. Clones were read by immunoSEQ multiplex PCR, and TCRdb kept only the in-frame ones, dropping some. The data hold some 200,000 clones, with around 82% observed a single time. Specimen: peripheral blood. All receptors come from a woman between 25 and 40 years old who had recovered from COVID-19.

This chain connects TRBV30 to TRBJ2-2, with D tentatively TRBD1 (5 bases). V was cut by 1 base and J by 6 bases, with 12 bases left in between. From germline, CDR1 is GTSNPN and CDR2 SVGIG (reference sequence). There are 14 residues in the CDR3. The CDR3 is CAWSEQVESGELFF. The CDR3 region has the DNA TGTGCCTGGAGTGAACAGGTAGAGTCCGGGGAGCTGTTTTTT.

The V and J genes are TRBV11-2 and TRBJ1-6, with 10 nucleotides matching TRBD1. This CDR3 contains 16 residues. J was trimmed by 7 bases and V by 4 bases; bases with no gene match: 7. Germline-derived CDR1 and CDR2 are SGHAT and FQNNGV. The CDR3 reads CASSSWGGQGNSPLHF. The CDR3 nucleotides are TGTGCCAGCAGCTCCTGGGGGGGACAGGGGAATTCACCCCTCCACTTT.

The V and J genes are TRBV28 and TRBJ1-4, with no clear D. The CDR3 sequence is 12 residues long. Trimming left V 3 bases short and J 4 bases short, with 3 bases between. Looked up from germline, CDR1 is MDHEN and CDR2 is SYDVKM. CDR3: CASSFHNEKLFF. CDR3 nucleotides: TGTGCCAGCAGTTTTCATAATGAAAAACTGTTTTTT.

The J gene is TRBJ1-6, the V gene TRBV6-5; D gene ambiguous. Looked up from germline, CDR1 is MNHEY and CDR2 is SVGAGI. V gave up 2 bases and J gave up 10 bases, with 15 bases separating them. This CDR3 has 15 amino acids. The CDR3 nucleotides are TGTGCCAGCAGTTACAATCGGGGAGGCCAGTCACCCCTCCACTTT. Translation: CASSYNRGGQSPLHF.

The chain has TRBV11-2 and TRBJ2-7, with TRBD1 identical over 9 bases. Germline V gives CDR1 SGHAT, CDR2 FQNNGV. The CDR3 runs 15 residues. Trimming at V came to 6 bases and at J to 6 bases, leaving 12 bases not matched to a gene. The CDR3 loop reads CASRWGRTGVAEQYF. CDR3 DNA: TGTGCCAGCAGGTGGGGAAGGACAGGGGTTGCCGAGCAGTACTTC.

The chain carries TRBV14 and TRBJ1-1, with D perhaps TRBD1 (5 bases). Germline CDR1 reads SGHDN; CDR2 reads FVKESK. This CDR3 is 13 amino acids long. Trimming stripped 2 bases from V and 5 bases from J, with 9 bases between. In DNA, the CDR3 is TGTGCCAGCAGCCAACTGGGGGGTACTGAAGCTTTCTTT. It translates to CASSQLGGTEAFF.

This chain uses TRBV7-9 with TRBJ2-7, with 12 bases fitting TRBD1. The CDR3 extends over 16 amino acids. CDR1 is SEHNR, CDR2 FQNEAQ, per germline (reference sequence). The ends lost 1 base at V and 4 bases at J; junction bases unmatched: 5. CDR3 residues: CASSLEVGQGAYEQYF. Written as DNA, the CDR3 is TGTGCCAGCAGCTTAGAGGTGGGACAGGGGGCTTACGAGCAGTACTTC.

Concerning this clone itself: The junction differs from germline at one of its ends, possibly a read error. The V call is TRBV27, the J call TRBJ2-1; TRBD1 agrees at 9 bases. In germline, CDR1 is MNHEY, CDR2 SMNVEV (reference sequence). This CDR3 has 12 residues. Written as DNA, the CDR3 is TGCTGGGGGGACAGGGATATCAATGAGCAGTTCTTC. Protein product: CWGDRDINEQFF.

The chain uses TRBV9 and TRBJ1-1; D remains unclear. Germline CDR1 SGDLS, CDR2 YYNGEE. The CDR3 has 15 amino acids. V was shortened by 4 bases and J by 3 bases, with 16 bases between the two germline ends. The CDR3 bases are TGTGCCAGCAGCCCATCATTAGACTGGGACACTGAAGCTTTCTTT. It translates to CASSPSLDWDTEAFF.

This clone was counted once. This chain links TRBV19 with TRBJ2-3, with 9 bases that match TRBD2. The ends lost 4 bases at V and 0 bases at J; junction bases unmatched: 2. Germline assignment: CDR1 LNHDA and CDR2 SQIVND (reference sequence). CDR3 length: 15 amino acids. The CDR3 sequence is CASSTGLASTDTQYF. As DNA, the CDR3 is TGTGCCAGTAGTACGGGACTAGCTAGCACAGATACGCAGTATTTT.

The chain employs TRBV6-1 and TRBJ1-6; a weak D match, TRBD1 (5 bases). The V and J ends lost 3 bases and 10 bases respectively, with 10 bases between them. The CDR3 is 13 residues long. Per germline, CDR1 MNHNS and CDR2 SASEGT. The CDR3 coding sequence is TGTGCCAGCAGTGATAGATGGGGCTCACCCCTCCACTTT. This gives the protein CASSDRWGSPLHF.

The V gene is TRBV28, the J gene TRBJ1-1; D ambiguous. This CDR3 has 15 residues. Germline lookup yields CDR1 MDHEN and CDR2 SYDVKM. V lost 7 bases and J 2 bases, leaving 17 bases between the germline ends. The CDR3 DNA sequence: TGTGCCAGCACCGAGCCCGGGAGGGTTAACACTGAAGCTTTCTTT. Its translation: CASTEPGRVNTEAFF.

The chain uses TRBV6-5 and TRBJ2-3; TRBD2 matches 8 bases. Trimming cost V 6 bases and J 5 bases; bases outside gene matches: 7. Per germline, CDR1 MNHEY and CDR2 SVGAGI. This CDR3 is built from 14 residues. CDR3: CASRVAGSGDTQYF. CDR3 sequence (DNA): TGTGCCAGCAGAGTAGCGGGAAGTGGAGATACGCAGTATTTT.

The chain has TRBV19 and TRBJ1-1; D ambiguous. The V gene's germline CDR1 is LNHDA and CDR2 SQIVND (reference sequence). Trimming took off 5 bases at V and 2 bases at J, with 6 bases between the two ends. The CDR3 is 12 amino acids. The CDR3 here is CASSAINTEAFF. DNA for the CDR3: TGTGCCAGTAGTGCTATTAACACTGAAGCTTTCTTT.

CDR3 coding DNA: TGTGCCAGCAGCTTGTCACAGGGGGGACAGACCCAGTACTTC. This translates into CASSLSQGGQTQYF. V and J are TRBV5-6 and TRBJ2-5, with TRBD1 identical over 8 bases. Germline CDR1 reads SGHDT; CDR2 reads YYEEEE. The CDR3 loop spans 14 amino acids. The V segment lost 1 base and the J segment 6 bases; nucleotides outside the gene matches: 5.

The chain has TRBV19 and TRBJ1-2; maybe TRBD1 (6 bases). Germline assignment: CDR1 LNHDA and CDR2 SQIVND (reference sequence). This CDR3 comprises 12 residues. Trimming removed 8 bases at V and 6 bases at J, with 13 bases between. The CDR3 loop is CASRQGMDGYTF. CDR3 DNA: TGTGCCAGTCGCCAGGGGATGGATGGCTACACCTTC.

V is TRBV24-1 and J is TRBJ2-1; 9 positions match TRBD2. From germline, CDR1 is KGHDR and CDR2 SFDVKD. This CDR3 has 16 residues. Germline trimming cut 1 base from V and 8 bases from J; bases unmatched to any gene: 8. CDR3 sequence: CATSDLGGRDRDEQFF. Written as DNA, the CDR3 is TGTGCCACCAGTGATTTAGGCGGGAGGGATCGCGATGAGCAGTTCTTC.

The J gene is TRBJ1-1, the V gene TRBV29-1; D call uncertain. The CDR3 is made up of 11 amino acids. V gave up 4 bases and J gave up 5 bases, with 8 bases separating them. Germline lookup yields CDR1 SQVTM and CDR2 ANQGSEA. Written as DNA, the CDR3 is TGCAGCGTTGTGTGGGCTACTGAAGCTTTCTTT. This encodes CSVVWATEAFF.

V gene TRBV3-1 (or the pseudogene TRBV3-2) combines with J gene TRBJ1-2, with 8 bases fitting TRBD1. V lost 4 bases to trimming and J lost 2 bases; unmatched junction nucleotides: 3. This CDR3 comprises 14 residues. In germline, CDR1 is LGHDT, CDR2 YNNKEL (reference sequence). DNA for the CDR3: TGTGCCAGCAGCCCTAGACAGGGGAACTATGGCTACACCTTC. Translation gives CASSPRQGNYGYTF.

This rearrangement joins TRBV7-6 to TRBJ2-5, with D possibly TRBD2 on 6 matching bases. The V and J ends lost 5 bases and 1 base respectively, with 20 bases between them. CDR3 length: 17 amino acids. CDR1 is SGHVS and CDR2 is FNYEAQ in the germline V gene. The CDR3 loop is CASSPTFGSGSQETQYF. The CDR3 nucleotides read TGTGCCAGCAGCCCTACGTTCGGGAGTGGCTCCCAAGAGACCCAGTACTTC. Full variable domain (outside the CDR3, taken from reference TRBV7-6 and TRBJ2-5): GAGVSQSPRYKVTKRGQDVALRCDPISGHVSLYWYRQALGQGPEFLTYFNYEAQQDKSGLPNDRFSAERPEGSISTLTIQRTEQRDSAMYRCASSPTFGSGSQETQYFGPGTRLLVL.